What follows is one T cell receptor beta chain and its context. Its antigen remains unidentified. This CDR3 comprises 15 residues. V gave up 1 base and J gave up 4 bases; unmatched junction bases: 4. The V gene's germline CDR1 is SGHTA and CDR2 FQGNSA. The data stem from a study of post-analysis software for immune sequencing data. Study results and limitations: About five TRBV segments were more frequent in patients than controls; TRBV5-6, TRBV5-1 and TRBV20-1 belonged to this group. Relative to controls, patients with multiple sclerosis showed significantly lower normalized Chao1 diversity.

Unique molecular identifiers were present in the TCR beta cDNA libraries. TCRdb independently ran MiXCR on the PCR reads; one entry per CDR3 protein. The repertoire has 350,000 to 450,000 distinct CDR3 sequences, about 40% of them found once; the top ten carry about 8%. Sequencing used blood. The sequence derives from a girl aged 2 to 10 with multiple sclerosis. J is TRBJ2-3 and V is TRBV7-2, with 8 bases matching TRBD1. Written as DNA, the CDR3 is TGTGCCAGCAGCTTAGGGGGACAGGCACCAGATACGCAGTATTTT. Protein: CASSLGGQAPDTQYF.